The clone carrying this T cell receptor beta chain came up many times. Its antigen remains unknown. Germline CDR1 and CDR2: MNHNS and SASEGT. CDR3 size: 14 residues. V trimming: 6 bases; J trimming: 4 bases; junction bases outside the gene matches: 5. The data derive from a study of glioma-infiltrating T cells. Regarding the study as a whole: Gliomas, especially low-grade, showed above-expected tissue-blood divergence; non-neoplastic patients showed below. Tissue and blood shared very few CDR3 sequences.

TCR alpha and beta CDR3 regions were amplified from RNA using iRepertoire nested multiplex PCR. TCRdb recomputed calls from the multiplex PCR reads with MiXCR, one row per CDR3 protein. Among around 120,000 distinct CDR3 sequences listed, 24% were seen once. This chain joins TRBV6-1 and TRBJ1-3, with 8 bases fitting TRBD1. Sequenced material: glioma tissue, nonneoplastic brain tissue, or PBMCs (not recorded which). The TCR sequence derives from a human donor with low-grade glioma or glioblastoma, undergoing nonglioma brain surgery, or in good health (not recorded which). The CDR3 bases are TGTGCCAGCAGGTCAGGGGGCTCGGGAAACACCATATATTTT. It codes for CASRSGGSGNTIYF.